This TCR beta chain was recovered during a study of cytomegalovirus exposure and HLA in healthy donors (dated by TCRdb to the late 2010s). A note on the overall study: A later analysis indicated that the 120 validation repertoires were generated on the platform also employed for the approximately 700 repertoires of the first cohort. A separate validation cohort of about 110 different subjects was used in addition to the roughly 700-subject first cohort. The study aimed to test whether cataloging public T cell receptors could reveal signatures of past pathogen exposure. High-throughput TCR immunosequencing, statistical association of individual TCRs with disease status, and machine learning were combined to predict cytomegalovirus infection status.

This clone was observed a handful of times. Its binding antigen is unknown. Base qualities are not at hand, and no much larger clone is one base apart. Separate from the approximately 670-subject first cohort, the validation cohort of roughly 120 subjects was the group to which the donors belonged. General study outcomes and caveats: According to the authors, the approach could potentially be generalized to other disease states and immunological phenotypes. The classifier was reported to diagnose cytomegalovirus status with high specificity and sensitivity in both the original and validation cohorts. A later analysis lacked HLA typing for the validation cohort, so it scored co-occurrence in that cohort across all 120 or so repertoires. A later analysis found that TCRs clustered in the first cohort also tended to co-occur in the 120 validation repertoires, with 90% to 95% of cluster scores above 0. In vitro tests confirmed that a few of the cytomegalovirus-associated TCR beta chains recognize cytomegalovirus antigens. The study gave a list of some 150 TCR beta chains associated with cytomegalovirus. Across donors, most TCR sequences were observed very rarely, whereas some public TCRs were present in many individuals.

Relative to germline, V is 4 bases shorter and J is 2 bases shorter, with 12 bases between their ends. In the germline V gene, CDR1 corresponds to MNHEY and CDR2 to SVGAGI. Including cysteine and phenylalanine, the CDR3 has 15 amino acids. Just the 45-base CDR3 DNA is kept, in frame starting at base 1. Libraries were constructed by the immunoSEQ multiplex PCR assay. The paper's processing steps were these. A statistical classification framework was built to diagnose cytomegalovirus status from the catalog of TCR beta chain sequences. The table was pulled from immuneACCESS by TCRdb, which kept in-frame rearrangements only. Such tables lose some clones; where checked, under half of the loss comes from unresolved V genes, and the rest has no known cause. V, J and clone size were drawn from that table, and D and trimming were deduced from the DNA. The sample table contains about 200,000 clones; only one count was recorded for 80% to 90% of them. Clones ranked in the top ten supply over 0.95% of the sample.

Here the chain combines TRBV6-5 and TRBJ1-3; no D gene can be assigned with confidence. The source of this sequence is a woman aged 25 to 39 in good health and CMV-seronegative. Sequenced: PBMCs. The CDR3 in this case is CASSSRTSPGNTIYF. The DNA sequence reads TGTGCCAGCAGTTCCCGTACATCTCCTGGAAACACCATATATTTT.